The 12 T cell receptor beta chains reported below all come from one sample, sequenced in a study of blood T cell repertoires in COVID-19 (dated by TCRdb to the early 2020s). The protocol used for the library was the immunoSEQ multiplex PCR assay. TCRdb provides this immuneACCESS table in a form limited to in-frame rearrangements. Some clones are lacking; in checked studies, under half of them reflect an unresolved V gene, and why the rest are absent is not known. Recorded for this sample are 200,000 or so clones; roughly 82% of them occurred a single time. Around 2% of the sample belongs to the ten largest clones. Input material: peripheral blood. These receptors were taken from a man in his forties or fifties who had recovered from COVID-19.

This clone was recorded a few times. The chain joins TRBV5-4 to TRBJ2-4, with 7 bases that match TRBD1. V lost 10 bases and J lost 8; bases outside the gene matches: 9. CDR3 length: 12 amino acids. Germline-derived CDR1 and CDR2 are SGHNT and YYREEE (reference sequence). Here the CDR3 reads CAYQTGMDIQYF. The CDR3 coding sequence is TGTGCCTATCAGACAGGGATGGACATTCAGTACTTC.

The CDR3 here is CASSYSRGAPSPGYTF. The CDR3 nucleotides are TGTGCCAGCAGTTACTCCCGTGGGGCCCCCTCTCCCGGCTACACCTTC. The chain employs TRBV6-2 or TRBV6-3 and TRBJ1-2; D may be TRBD1 (5 bases). V lost 0 bases to trimming and J lost 8 bases, with 19 bases between them. Germline V CDR1 and CDR2: MNHEY, SVGEGT. The CDR3 spans 16 residues.

This clone has just one count. The chain is built from TRBV19 and TRBJ2-5, with 12 nucleotides matching TRBD2. Germline V CDR1 and CDR2: LNHDA, SQIVND (reference sequence). The CDR3 totals 14 residues. V was clipped by 8 bases and J by 4 bases; unmatched bases: 5. CDR3 sequence reads: CASRLAGGRETQYF. The DNA of the CDR3 is TGTGCCAGTCGGCTAGCGGGGGGGCGAGAGACCCAGTACTTC.

The chain couples TRBV6-1 to TRBJ2-3, with TRBD2 as a possible D gene (5 bases). Per germline, CDR1 MNHNS and CDR2 SASEGT. The CDR3 loop spans 18 amino acids. V lost 2 bases and J 5 bases, leaving 23 bases between the germline ends. The chain's CDR3 is CASSEWVSLAVKGDTQYF. DNA for the CDR3: TGTGCCAGCAGTGAATGGGTTTCCCTAGCCGTAAAGGGAGATACGCAGTATTTT.

The chain combines TRBV4-1 with TRBJ2-1; 13 bases agree with TRBD2. With 1 base clipped from V and 8 bases from J, the junction kept 5 bases outside the gene matches. CDR1 is MGHRA, CDR2 YSYEKL, per germline. The CDR3 is 16 residues long. This CDR3 reads CASSQVGLAGRDEQFF. The CDR3 region has the DNA TGCGCCAGCAGCCAAGTGGGACTAGCGGGAAGGGATGAGCAGTTCTTC.

This chain joins TRBV2 and TRBJ2-5; D is possibly TRBD1 (6 bases). The CDR3 extends over 14 amino acids. V was shortened by 3 bases and J by 5 bases, with 13 bases between the two germline ends. Germline V CDR1 and CDR2: SNHLY, FYNNEI. Here the CDR3 reads CASSDRGNRETQYF. The CDR3, as DNA: TGTGCCAGCAGTGATAGGGGGAATAGGGAGACCCAGTACTTC.

There are a few counts of this clone. V and J are TRBV20-1 and TRBJ2-7; D is unresolved. Germline values: CDR1 DFQATT, CDR2 SNEGSKA (reference sequence). The CDR3 runs 14 residues. V lost 3 bases and J lost 1, with 13 bases in between. The CDR3 coding sequence is TGCAGTGCTAGTGGTTTGTTTAATTCCTACGAGCAGTACTTC. Translation: CSASGLFNSYEQYF.

V and J are TRBV7-2 and TRBJ1-3; 7 bases agree with TRBD1. Germline V gene lookup returns CDR1 SGHTA and CDR2 FQGNSA. Trimming cost V 3 bases and J 1 base; bases outside gene matches: 3. CDR3 length: 15 residues. This CDR3 is CASSFRGQSGNTIYF. The CDR3 bases are TGTGCCAGCAGCTTCCGGGGACAGTCTGGAAACACCATATATTTT.

The chain links TRBV11-3 to TRBJ2-7; 11 bases line up with TRBD1. Per the germline V gene, CDR1 is SGHNT and CDR2 is YENEEA. The V segment lost 5 bases and the J segment 7 bases; nucleotides outside the gene matches: 13. The CDR3 has 16 amino acids. The CDR3 reads CASSTLFGQGAGEQYF. Written as DNA, the CDR3 is TGTGCCAGCAGCACACTCTTCGGACAGGGGGCTGGGGAGCAGTACTTC.

The V call is TRBV5-1, the J call TRBJ1-2; TRBD1 aligns across 8 bases. CDR3 length equals 15 residues. The V gene's germline CDR1 is SGHRS and CDR2 YFSETQ. V trimming: 0 bases; J trimming: 7 bases; junction bases outside the gene matches: 8. The CDR3 is CASSLAGTGTTGYTF. The CDR3 coding sequence is TGCGCCAGCAGCTTGGCCGGGACAGGAACAACTGGCTACACCTTC.

V and J are TRBV19 and TRBJ2-1; no clear D gene. CDR1 is LNHDA and CDR2 is SQIVND in the germline V gene (reference sequence). There are 13 residues in the CDR3. The V end lost 6 bases, the J end lost 4 bases, and 10 bases lay between the germline ends. Here the CDR3 DNA reads TGTGCCAGTAGCGGAGCGAGGTACAATGAGCAGTTCTTC. Translation: CASSGARYNEQFF.

This chain joins TRBV27 and TRBJ1-5, with 10 bases aligning to TRBD1. Germline trimming cut 5 bases from V and 2 bases from J; bases unmatched to any gene: 0. The CDR3 totals 14 residues. Germline CDR1 and CDR2: MNHEY and SMNVEV (reference sequence). The CDR3 DNA follows: TGTGCCAGCAGTGGACAGGGGGGCAATCAGCCCCAGCATTTT. This sequence encodes CASSGQGGNQPQHF.